This TCR beta chain was retrieved from a study of CD8 T cells in ankylosing spondylitis. It was by quantitative 5'-RACE with molecular barcodes that TCR beta libraries were made. TCRdb re-derived calls from the 5' RACE reads in MiXCR, one entry per CDR3 protein. The repertoire consists of about 500,000 distinct CDR3 sequences, with less than 6% occurring once and the leading ten covering under 4.5%. Remarks on this clonotype: Its antigen is as yet unknown.

The ends lost 5 bases at V and 7 bases at J; junction bases unmatched: 6. This CDR3 contains 14 residues. Study conclusions and caveats: There was a TCR beta motif, made of eight highly homologous variants, that appeared characteristic of ankylosing spondylitis blood. Reportedly, matched ankylosing spondylitis synovial fluid was significantly enriched for disease-linked clones.

The receptor comes from a male donor with ankylosing spondylitis. The rearrangement uses TRBV12-3 or TRBV12-4 and TRBJ2-3, with 10 bases aligning to TRBD2. Sequenced sample: blood, either unsorted or a sorted T cell fraction (not recorded which). The CDR3 spells CASSKRGGVYTQYF. Here the CDR3 DNA reads TGTGCCAGCAGTAAGCGGGGGGGTGTGTATACGCAGTATTTT.